These T cell receptor beta chains were read from a single sample in a study of T cell repertoires in cytomegalovirus infection. TCRdb re-analysed the reads in MiXCR, keeping a single row per CDR3 protein. The sample has approximately 630,000 distinct CDR3 sequences, approximately 24% seen once. The sequenced sample consisted of CD8+ T cells from PBMCs. These receptors were obtained from a human donor in good health (CMV status not recorded). Some clones in this sample may be carry-over from other donors' samples. Each CDR3 is given with its conserved first and last residue. The D gene is left open where the match is weak. The listing skips clone size in some rows; elsewhere it reads once, few, many or a size class.

j_gene,len,d_gene,abundance,v_gene,CDR3nt,CDR3aa
TRBJ2-1,16,.,.,TRBV7-3,TGTGCCAGCAGCACCACCTCCGGACAGTTTTACAATGAGCAGTTCTTC,CASSTTSGQFYNEQFF
TRBJ1-1,14,.,many,TRBV27,TGTGCCAGCAGCCCTGACACGGGGTACACTGAAGCTTTCTTT,CASSPDTGYTEAFF
TRBJ2-7,17,.,few,TRBV10-3,TGTGCCATCAGTAAGGAGGCCCGTACAGGGCCCACCTACGAGCAGTACTTC,CAISKEARTGPTYEQYF
TRBJ2-3,13,.,many,TRBV7-3,TGTGCCAGCAGCTCCCTTCCCACAGATACGCAGTATTTT,CASSSLPTDTQYF
TRBJ2-2,15,TRBD2,.,TRBV9,TGTGCCAGTCGGGGGACTAGCGGAGACACCGGGGAGCTGTTTTTT,CASRGTSGDTGELFF
TRBJ2-5,14,.,.,TRBV28,TGTGCCAGCTCCGGGTCGAAGAACCAAGAGACCCAGTACTTC,CASSGSKNQETQYF
TRBJ1-4,13,.,few,TRBV2,TGTGCCAGCAGTGTGCAGGGTGGTGAAAAACTGTTTTTT,CASSVQGGEKLFF
TRBJ1-1,13,.,few,TRBV7-9,TGTGCCAGCAGCGCAAGTGGGGCCACTGAAGCTTTCTTT,CASSASGATEAFF
TRBJ2-1,16,.,few,TRBV28,TGTGCCAGCAGTTTAGGGCGATGGGGGCGCGAGAATGAGCAGTTCTTC,CASSLGRWGRENEQFF
TRBJ2-2,15,.,.,TRBV4-3,TGCGCCAGCAGCCAAGTGGGGGATTTCGGCGGGGAGCTGTTTTTT,CASSQVGDFGGELFF
TRBJ1-1,12,.,few,TRBV7-9,TGTGCCAGCAGCCCCAGTGGGGCTGAAGCTTTCTTT,CASSPSGAEAFF
TRBJ1-5,13,.,few,TRBV7-4,TGTGCCAGCAGCTTATTACAGGGACAGCCCCAGCATTTT,CASSLLQGQPQHF
TRBJ2-3,18,TRBD2,many,TRBV7-7,TGTGCTAGCAGCTCCTCAGCGGGGTTTCAAGCTGGCACAGATACGCAGTATTTT,CASSSSAGFQAGTDTQYF
TRBJ2-1,16,TRBD2,few,TRBV28,TGTGCCAGCAGTTCCTTAGCGGGGGGCGAGGGGAATGAGCAGTTCTTC,CASSSLAGGEGNEQFF
TRBJ1-1,13,.,few,TRBV7-6,TGTGCCAGCAGCTTAGTGCATGCCACTGAAGCTTTCTTT,CASSLVHATEAFF
TRBJ1-5,13,.,few,TRBV28,TGTGCCAGCAGTATAATTGGGCATCAGCCCCAGCATTTT,CASSIIGHQPQHF
TRBJ2-2,14,TRBD2,few,TRBV19,TGTGCCAGTAGTATCGCGGGGGAAGGCGGGGAGCTGTTTTTT,CASSIAGEGGELFF
TRBJ2-6,19,.,many,TRBV7-8,TGTGCCAGCAGCTTAGACTGGGGGCTACTCGCCTCTGGGGCCAACGTCCTGACTTTC,CASSLDWGLLASGANVLTF
TRBJ1-1,19,.,.,TRBV7-8,TGTGCCAGCAGCTTAGTGGGACGAGGGTTCGACCCTCGGAACACTGAAGCTTTCTTT,CASSLVGRGFDPRNTEAFF
TRBJ1-2,15,.,few,TRBV19,TGTGCCAGTAGTATTTTGCCAGGGAGGGACTATGGCTACACCTTC,CASSILPGRDYGYTF
TRBJ2-3,14,.,.,TRBV20-1,TGCAGTGCTAGGACTATCCGGGGCACAGATACGCAGTATTTT,CSARTIRGTDTQYF
TRBJ2-7,14,.,many,TRBV7-8,TGTGCCAGCAGCCCATACCCATCCAGCTACGAGCAGTACTTC,CASSPYPSSYEQYF
TRBJ1-3,15,.,many,TRBV28,TGTGCCAGCAGTTACCTTCATCGGACTGGAAACACCATATATTTT,CASSYLHRTGNTIYF
TRBJ2-1,14,.,many,TRBV5-6,TGTGCCAGCAGCTTAGGGGGGTCCTACAATGAGCAGTTCTTC,CASSLGGSYNEQFF
TRBJ1-1,16,TRBD1,.,TRBV19,TGTGCCAGTAGTGCGGACAGGGTGTACGTCGAAACTGAAGCTTTCTTT,CASSADRVYVETEAFF
TRBJ2-3,13,.,many,TRBV7-8,TGTGCCAGCAGCCCAGAAGGATCAGATACGCAGTATTTT,CASSPEGSDTQYF
TRBJ1-1,14,.,many,TRBV10-3,TGTGCCATCAGTGAGGAGTTCCCGGGCACTGAAGCTTTCTTT,CAISEEFPGTEAFF